Below, 7 T cell receptor beta chains from the same sample are listed, as sequenced in a study of T cell changes during pregnancy in multiple sclerosis. This table comes from immunoSEQ multiplex PCR, and its TCRdb copy is limited to in-frame clones, with some not included. Among 60,000 to 75,000 clones listed, around 92% were seen once. The sample here was peripheral blood, taken in the second trimester of pregnancy. These receptors originate from a female donor in good health, enrolled as a control in a pregnancy study.

This chain joins TRBV5-8 and TRBJ1-4; D is unresolved. Germline lookup yields CDR1 SGHTS and CDR2 YDEGEE. The germline V and J ends were trimmed by 3 bases and 8 bases, with 11 bases remaining between them. The CDR3 is 13 residues long. CDR3 bases: TGTGCCAGCAGCTCGGGAGGGCGAGAAAAACTGTTTTTT. This translates into CASSSGGREKLFF.

The chain couples TRBV4-1 to TRBJ2-1; 8 nucleotides align to TRBD2. The CDR3 contains 14 residues. V gave up 8 bases and J gave up 5 bases; unmatched junction bases: 8. From germline, CDR1 is MGHRA and CDR2 YSYEKL. The CDR3 loop is CASGSAGANNEQFF. In DNA, the CDR3 is TGCGCCAGCGGGTCAGCGGGAGCAAACAATGAGCAGTTCTTC.

V is TRBV7-2 and J is TRBJ2-7; 7 bases are a match to TRBD1. The CDR3 extends over 16 amino acids. Germline V gives CDR1 SGHTA, CDR2 FQGNSA. The V gene end was trimmed by 2 bases and the J gene end by 2 bases; junction bases not matched to a gene: 9. The CDR3 DNA is TGTGCCAGCAGCTTAACCGGACAGGCGAGAACCTACGAGCAGTACTTC. Protein: CASSLTGQARTYEQYF.

The V call is TRBV7-3, the J call TRBJ2-7, with 9 bases lining up with TRBD2. This CDR3 is 13 amino acids long. Unmatched junction bases numbered 2, after V lost 3 bases and J lost 5 bases. Germline CDR1 SGHTA, CDR2 FQGTGA. The CDR3 DNA reads as TGTGCCAGCAGCTTTAGCGGGAGAAACGAGCAGTACTTC. This gives the protein CASSFSGRNEQYF.

The V call is TRBV5-4, the J call TRBJ2-7; weak D call: TRBD2 (5 bases). This CDR3 has 14 amino acids. Germline CDR1 reads SGHNT; CDR2 reads YYREEE (reference sequence). Trimming removed 0 bases from V and 7 bases from J, with 14 bases in between. CDR3: CASSLARAPREQYF. Here the CDR3 DNA reads TGTGCCAGCAGCTTGGCGAGGGCCCCCCGGGAGCAGTACTTC.

The genes are TRBV7-2 and TRBJ2-7; possible D gene TRBD2, 6 bases. The CDR3 sequence is 15 residues long. Trimming took off 5 bases at V and 0 bases at J, with 14 bases between the two ends. Germline loops: CDR1 SGHTA, CDR2 FQGNSA. The CDR3: CASSQGGSNSYEQYF. The CDR3 DNA reads as TGTGCCAGCAGCCAGGGAGGCAGCAACTCCTACGAGCAGTACTTC.

V gene TRBV6-1 combines with J gene TRBJ1-5; no clear D. The germline V and J ends were trimmed by 2 bases and 0 bases, with 5 bases remaining between them. CDR1 is MNHNS and CDR2 is SASEGT in the germline V gene. The CDR3 has 14 residues. In DNA form, the CDR3 reads TGTGCCAGCAGTGAACAGGATAGCAATCAGCCCCAGCATTTT. The encoded protein is CASSEQDSNQPQHF.